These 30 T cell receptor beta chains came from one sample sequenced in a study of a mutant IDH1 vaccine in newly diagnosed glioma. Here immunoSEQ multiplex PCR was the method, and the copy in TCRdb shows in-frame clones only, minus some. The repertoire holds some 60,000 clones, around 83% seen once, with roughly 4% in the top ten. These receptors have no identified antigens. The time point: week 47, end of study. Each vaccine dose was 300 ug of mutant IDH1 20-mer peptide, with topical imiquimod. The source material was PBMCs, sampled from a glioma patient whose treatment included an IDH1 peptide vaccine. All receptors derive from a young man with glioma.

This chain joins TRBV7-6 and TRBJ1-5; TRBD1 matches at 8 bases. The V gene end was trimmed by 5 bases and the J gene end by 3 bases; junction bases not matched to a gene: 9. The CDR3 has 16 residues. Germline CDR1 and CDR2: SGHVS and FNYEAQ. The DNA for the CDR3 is TGTGCCAGCAGCCTCGGACAGGGTGTCGACAATCAGCCCCAGCATTTT. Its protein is CASSLGQGVDNQPQHF.

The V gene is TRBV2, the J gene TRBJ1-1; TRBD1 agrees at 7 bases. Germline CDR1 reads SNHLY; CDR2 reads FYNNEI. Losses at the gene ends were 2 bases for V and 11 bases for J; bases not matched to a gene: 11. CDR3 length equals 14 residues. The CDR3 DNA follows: TGTGCCAGCAGTGAAACAGGGGCGCGTGAGAGGGCTTTCTTT. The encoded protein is CASSETGARERAFF.

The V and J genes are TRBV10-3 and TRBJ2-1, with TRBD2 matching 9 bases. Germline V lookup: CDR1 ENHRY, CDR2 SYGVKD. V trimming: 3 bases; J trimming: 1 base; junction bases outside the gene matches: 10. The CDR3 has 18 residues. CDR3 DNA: TGTGCCATCAGTGACCCTGGGACTAGCCGGGGATCCTACAATGAGCAGTTCTTC. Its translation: CAISDPGTSRGSYNEQFF.

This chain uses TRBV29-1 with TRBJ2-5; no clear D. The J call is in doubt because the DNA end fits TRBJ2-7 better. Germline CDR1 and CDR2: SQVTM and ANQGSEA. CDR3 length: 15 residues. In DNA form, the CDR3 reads TGCAGCGTTGTGGGTCCGACCCATAGCTCCTACGAGCAGTACTTC. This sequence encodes CSVVGPTHSSYEQYF.

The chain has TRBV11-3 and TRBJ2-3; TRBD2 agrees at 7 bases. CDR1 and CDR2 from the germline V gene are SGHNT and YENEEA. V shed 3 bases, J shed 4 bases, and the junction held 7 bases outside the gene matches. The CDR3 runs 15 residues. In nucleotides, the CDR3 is TGTGCCAGCAGCTTGGGGCAGCGGGACGCAGATACGCAGTATTTT. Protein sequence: CASSLGQRDADTQYF.

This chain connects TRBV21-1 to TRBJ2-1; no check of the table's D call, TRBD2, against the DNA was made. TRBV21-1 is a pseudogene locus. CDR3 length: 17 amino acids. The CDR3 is CASSKVLSGGKDNEQFF. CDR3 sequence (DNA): TGTGCCAGCAGCAAAGTCCTAAGCGGGGGGAAGGACAATGAGCAGTTCTTC.

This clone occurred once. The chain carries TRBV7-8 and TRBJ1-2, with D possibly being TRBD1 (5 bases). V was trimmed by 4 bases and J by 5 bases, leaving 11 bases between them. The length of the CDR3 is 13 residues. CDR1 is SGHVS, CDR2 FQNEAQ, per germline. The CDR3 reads CASSSGIIYGYTF. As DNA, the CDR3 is TGTGCCAGCAGCTCAGGGATCATTTATGGCTACACCTTC.

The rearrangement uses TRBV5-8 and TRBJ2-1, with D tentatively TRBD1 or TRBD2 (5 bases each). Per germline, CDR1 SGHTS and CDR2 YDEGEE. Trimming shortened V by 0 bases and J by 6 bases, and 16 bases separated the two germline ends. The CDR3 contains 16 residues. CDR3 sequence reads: CASSLAVIRGSNEQFF. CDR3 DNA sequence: TGTGCCAGCAGCTTGGCGGTGATCCGGGGCAGCAATGAGCAGTTCTTC.

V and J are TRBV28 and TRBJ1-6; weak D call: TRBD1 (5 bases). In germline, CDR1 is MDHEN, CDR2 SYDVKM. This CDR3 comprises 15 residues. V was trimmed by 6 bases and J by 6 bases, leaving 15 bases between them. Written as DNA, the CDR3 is TGTGCCAGCAGAAGAGGCGGAGGGACTAATTCACCCCTCCACTTT. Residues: CASRRGGGTNSPLHF.

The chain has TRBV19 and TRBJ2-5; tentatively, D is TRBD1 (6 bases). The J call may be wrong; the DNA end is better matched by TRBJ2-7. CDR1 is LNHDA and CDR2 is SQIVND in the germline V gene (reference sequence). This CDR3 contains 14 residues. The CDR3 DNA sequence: TGTGCCAGTAGTTTCCGGACAGAGACCTACGAGCAGTACTTC. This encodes CASSFRTETYEQYF.

The CDR3: CASSLGKGWTSGSTDTQYF. As DNA, the CDR3 is TGTGCCAGCAGCCTGGGGAAGGGGTGGACTAGCGGCAGCACAGATACGCAGTATTTT. The rearrangement joins TRBV7-9 to TRBJ2-3; TRBD2 matches 10 bases. This CDR3 has 19 amino acids. Germline CDR1 is SEHNR and CDR2 is FQNEAQ (reference sequence). V was clipped by 5 bases and J by 0 bases; unmatched bases: 14.

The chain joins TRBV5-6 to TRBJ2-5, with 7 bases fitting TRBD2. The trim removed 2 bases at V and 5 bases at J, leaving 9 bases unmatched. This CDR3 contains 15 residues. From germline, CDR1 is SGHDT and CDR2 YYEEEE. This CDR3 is CASSFSSGAGETQYF. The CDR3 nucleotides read TGTGCCAGCAGCTTTTCTAGCGGAGCAGGGGAGACCCAGTACTTC.

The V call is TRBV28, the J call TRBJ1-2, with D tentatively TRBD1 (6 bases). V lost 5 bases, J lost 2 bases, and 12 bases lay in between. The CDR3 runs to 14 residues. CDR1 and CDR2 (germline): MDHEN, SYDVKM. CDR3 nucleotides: TGTGCCAGCAGTATCCAGGGGACCAACTATGGCTACACCTTC. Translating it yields CASSIQGTNYGYTF.

The CDR3 spells CASSRQGGRNSPLHF. The CDR3 nucleotides read TGTGCCAGCAGCCGACAGGGCGGTCGGAATTCACCCCTCCACTTT. The chain joins TRBV11-1 to TRBJ1-6; 7 bases match TRBD1. Germline-derived CDR1 and CDR2 are SGHAT and FQDESV (reference sequence). The CDR3 runs to 15 residues. The trim removed 5 bases at V and 7 bases at J, leaving 8 bases unmatched.

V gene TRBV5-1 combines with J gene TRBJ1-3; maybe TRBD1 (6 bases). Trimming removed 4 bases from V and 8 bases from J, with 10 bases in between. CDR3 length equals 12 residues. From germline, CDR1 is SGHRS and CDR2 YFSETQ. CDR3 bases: TGCGCCAGCAGCCGGGAGGGGGACACCATATATTTT. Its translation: CASSREGDTIYF.

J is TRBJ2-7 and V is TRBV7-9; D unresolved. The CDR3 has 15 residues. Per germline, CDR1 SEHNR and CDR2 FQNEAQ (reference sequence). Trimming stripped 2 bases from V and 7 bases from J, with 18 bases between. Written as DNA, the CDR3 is TGTGCCAGCAGCTTAAAGGGTAGGACGGACGATGAGCAGTACTTC. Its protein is CASSLKGRTDDEQYF.

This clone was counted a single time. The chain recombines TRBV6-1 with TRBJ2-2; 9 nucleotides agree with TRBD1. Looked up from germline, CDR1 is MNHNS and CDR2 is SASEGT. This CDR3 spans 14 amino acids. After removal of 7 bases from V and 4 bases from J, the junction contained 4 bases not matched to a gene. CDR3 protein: CASKVTGGTGELFF. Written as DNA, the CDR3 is TGTGCCAGCAAAGTGACAGGGGGCACCGGGGAGCTGTTTTTT.

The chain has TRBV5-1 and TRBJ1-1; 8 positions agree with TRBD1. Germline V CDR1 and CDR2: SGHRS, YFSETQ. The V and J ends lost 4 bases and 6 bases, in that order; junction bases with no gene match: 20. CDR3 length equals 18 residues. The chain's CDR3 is CASSQRQQGVGHGAEAFF. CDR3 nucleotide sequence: TGCGCCAGCAGCCAACGTCAACAGGGGGTCGGACATGGAGCTGAAGCTTTCTTT.

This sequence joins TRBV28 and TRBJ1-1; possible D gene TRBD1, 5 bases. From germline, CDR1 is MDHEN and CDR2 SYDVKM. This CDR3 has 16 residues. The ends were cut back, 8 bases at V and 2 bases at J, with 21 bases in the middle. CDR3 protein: CASPKDRVRANTEAFF. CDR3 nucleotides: TGTGCCAGCCCCAAAGATAGAGTCAGGGCCAACACTGAAGCTTTCTTT.

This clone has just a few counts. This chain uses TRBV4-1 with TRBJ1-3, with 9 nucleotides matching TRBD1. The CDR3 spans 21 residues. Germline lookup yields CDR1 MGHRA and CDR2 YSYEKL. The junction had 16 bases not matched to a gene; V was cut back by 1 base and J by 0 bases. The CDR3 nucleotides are TGCGCCAGCAGCCAAGGCCCCACAGGGGGCGTCGGCTCGAGCTCTGGAAACACCATATATTTT. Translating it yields CASSQGPTGGVGSSSGNTIYF.

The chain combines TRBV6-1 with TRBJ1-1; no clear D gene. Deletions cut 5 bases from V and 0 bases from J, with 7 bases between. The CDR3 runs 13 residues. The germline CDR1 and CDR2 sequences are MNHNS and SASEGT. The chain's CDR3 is CASSQTMNTEAFF. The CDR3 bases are TGTGCCAGCAGTCAAACAATGAACACTGAAGCTTTCTTT.

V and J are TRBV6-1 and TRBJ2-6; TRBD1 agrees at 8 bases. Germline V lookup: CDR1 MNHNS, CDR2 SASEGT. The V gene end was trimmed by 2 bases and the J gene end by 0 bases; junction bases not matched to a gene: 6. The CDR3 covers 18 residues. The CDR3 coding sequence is TGTGCCAGCAGTGAAAGAGGGACAGGAAGCTCTGGGGCCAACGTCCTGACTTTC. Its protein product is CASSERGTGSSGANVLTF.

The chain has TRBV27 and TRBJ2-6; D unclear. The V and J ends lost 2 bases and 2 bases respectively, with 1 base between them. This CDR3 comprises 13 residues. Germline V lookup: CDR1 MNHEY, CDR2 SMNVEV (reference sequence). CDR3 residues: CASSLTGANVLTF. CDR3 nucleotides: TGTGCCAGCAGTTTAACTGGGGCCAACGTCCTGACTTTC.

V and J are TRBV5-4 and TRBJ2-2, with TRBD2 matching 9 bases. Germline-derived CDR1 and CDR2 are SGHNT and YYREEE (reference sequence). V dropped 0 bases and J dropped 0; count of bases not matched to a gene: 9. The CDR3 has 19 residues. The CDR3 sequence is CASSLGDSSGATNTGELFF. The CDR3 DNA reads TGTGCCAGCAGCTTGGGGGACTCTAGCGGGGCGACGAACACCGGGGAGCTGTTTTTT.

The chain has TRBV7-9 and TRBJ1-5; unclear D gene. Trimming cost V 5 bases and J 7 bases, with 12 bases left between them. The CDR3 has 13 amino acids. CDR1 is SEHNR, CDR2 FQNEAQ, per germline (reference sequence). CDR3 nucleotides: TGTGCCAGCAGCCCCGATCGCTTCCAGCCCCAGCATTTT. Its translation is CASSPDRFQPQHF.

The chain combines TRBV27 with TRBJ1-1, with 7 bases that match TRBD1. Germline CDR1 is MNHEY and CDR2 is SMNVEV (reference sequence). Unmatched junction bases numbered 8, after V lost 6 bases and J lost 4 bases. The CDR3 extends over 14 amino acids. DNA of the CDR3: TGTGCCAGCAGCCCCCGAGGGGGCCTCACTGAAGCTTTCTTT. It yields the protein CASSPRGGLTEAFF.

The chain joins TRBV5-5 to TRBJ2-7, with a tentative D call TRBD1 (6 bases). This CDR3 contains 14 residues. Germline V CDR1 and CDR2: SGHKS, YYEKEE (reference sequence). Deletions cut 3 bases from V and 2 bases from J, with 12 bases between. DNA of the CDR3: TGTGCCAGCAGCTGGGGAGCAGGGGCCTACGAGCAGTACTTC. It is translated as CASSWGAGAYEQYF.

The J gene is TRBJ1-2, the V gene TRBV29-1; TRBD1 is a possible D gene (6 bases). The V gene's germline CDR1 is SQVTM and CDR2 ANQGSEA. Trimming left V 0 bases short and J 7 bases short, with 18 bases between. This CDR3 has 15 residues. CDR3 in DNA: TGCAGCGTTGAAGAAACCCGGGGGGGGCGTGGTGGCTACACCTTC. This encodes CSVEETRGGRGGYTF.

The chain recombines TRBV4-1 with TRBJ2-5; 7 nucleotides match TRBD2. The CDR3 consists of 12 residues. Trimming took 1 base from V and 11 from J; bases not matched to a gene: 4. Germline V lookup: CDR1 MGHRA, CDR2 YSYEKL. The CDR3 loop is CASSQARGEQYF. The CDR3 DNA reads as TGCGCCAGCAGCCAAGCCCGGGGGGAGCAGTACTTC.

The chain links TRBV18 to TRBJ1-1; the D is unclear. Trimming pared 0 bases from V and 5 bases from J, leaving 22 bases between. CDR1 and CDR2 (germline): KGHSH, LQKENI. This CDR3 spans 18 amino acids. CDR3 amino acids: CASSPPTSFKRLMTEAFF. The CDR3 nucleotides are TGTGCCAGCTCACCACCGACCAGCTTTAAGCGGCTGATGACTGAAGCTTTCTTT. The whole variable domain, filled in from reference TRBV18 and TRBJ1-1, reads NAGVMQNPRHLVRRRGQEARLRCSPMKGHSHVYWYRQLPEEGLKFMVYLQKENIIDESGMPKERFSAEFPKEGPSILRIQQVVRGDSAAYFCASSPPTSFKRLMTEAFFGQGTRLTVV.